This T cell receptor (beta chain) originates from a study of blood T cell repertoires in COVID-19. At the level of the study: Acute and convalescent COVID-19 specimens originated in the United States, Italy and Spain.

The age range of participants was about 18 to 89 years, with residence in 20 to 25 US areas. Cohort 3 donors counted as recovered after two negative PCRs, clearance, or resolved symptoms. Germline V lookup: CDR1 LNHDA, CDR2 SQIVND (reference sequence). The CDR3 totals 16 residues. V lost 4 bases and J lost 1, with 16 bases in between. Profiling relied on immunoSEQ multiplex PCR, and the TCRdb table lists in-frame clones only, not all of them. The data show around 330,000 clones, 89% seen once. The sequence came from a man aged 60-69 years who had recovered from COVID-19. The chain joins TRBV19 to TRBJ1-1; D is unclear. The sample was PBMCs or T cells enriched from blood (not recorded which). The CDR3 nucleotides are TGTGCCAGTAGTACCTCCGGGAGGAGAGCGAACACTGAAGCTTTCTTT. Protein: CASSTSGRRANTEAFF.